This TCR beta chain was sequenced during a study of CD8+ T cells in alopecia areata listed by TCRdb under 2018. Regarding the complete study: Treated patients were enrolled in an open-label pilot trial of oral tofacitinib at 5 to 10 mg twice daily for moderate-to-severe alopecia areata. Patients on tofacitinib were biopsied at baseline and after 4 and 24 weeks of treatment, and several of the patients also had a later scalp biopsy. In treated patients, disease severity was measured using the SALT score, which gives the percentage of scalp surface area affected. TCRbeta CDR3 regions were amplified by immunoSEQ multiplex PCR with 35 Vbeta forward and 13 Jbeta reverse primers. Tofacitinib was given for 6 to 18 months, followed by 6 months of follow-up off drug to assess delayed response and recurrence. RNA came from the PAXgene miRNA kit for fixed scalp, the miRNeasy kit for PBMCs, and the RNeasy kit for mouse skin. Human TCRbeta sequencing covered scalp tissue and sorted CD4+ and CD8+ peripheral blood T cells from patchy and totalis/universalis alopecia areata patients and healthy controls. To study T cell clonal expansion in alopecia areata, the researchers applied high-throughput TCRbeta sequencing to both the C3H/HeJ mouse model and human patients. Scalp clonality was compared across normal scalp (n=4), patchy alopecia areata scalp (n=8), and alopecia totalis/universalis scalp (n=8).

About this clone: What antigen it recognizes has not been identified. One junction end disagrees with the germline gene, perhaps due to a read error.

Points the paper makes about the study in general: Compared with normal scalp, lesional scalp had higher clonality and more expanded CD8+ clones, particularly in alopecia totalis/universalis, a pattern that suggests antigenic drive. Unlike mouse skin, which is dominated by gammadelta T cells, normal human skin has resident alphabeta T cells that are also sequenced, and this complicates analysis of the scalp TCR repertoire. Compared with mice, TCR sequences shared between patients were less clear, possibly partly because of HLA diversity across the patient population. Scalp clonality and the number of expanded CD8+ clones among the top 100 scalp clones were significantly decreased by tofacitinib. The treated cohort was small, with a single nonresponder, so links between baseline CD8+ expansion and response need larger studies. During tofacitinib treatment, many expanded lesional clones remained in scalp and blood, and this persistence may partly explain relapse after treatment is stopped.

In light of the paper, this sample's treatment or condition label describes: oral pan-JAK inhibitor, 5-10 mg twice daily. From alopecia areata patients, peripheral blood was collected along with lesional scalp punch biopsies. After PBMCs were isolated by density centrifugation and stained for CD3, CD4 and CD8, a FACSAria was used to sort CD4+ and CD8+ T cells. The germline V gene encodes CDR1 SEHNR and CDR2 FQNEAQ (reference sequence). Including the terminal cysteine and phenylalanine, the CDR3 comprises 17 residues. Of the read, only the CDR3 DNA is kept; its 51 bases are in frame from base 1. To prepare the library, the immunoSEQ multiplex PCR assay was applied. For TCR sequencing, RNA was extracted from every sample and reverse transcribed into cDNA to serve as template. First-strand cDNA was synthesized using SuperScript III with a 2:1 mix of oligo-dT and random hexamers. Amplification bias was assessed with a synthetic immune receptor repertoire, and residual bias was removed computationally. Per the authors' processing: Raw reads were preprocessed to remove errors, and CDR3 was defined by IMGT conventions from the conserved cysteine to phenylalanine. Clonality was calculated as 1 minus Shannon entropy normalized by log2 of the number of productive unique TCRs. Whether scalp clones were CD4 or CD8 was inferred by matching scalp TCRbeta sequences against CD4 and CD8 repertoires sorted from blood. TCRdb re-hosts the immuneACCESS table, in-frame sequences only. Its copies lack some clones; in the studies checked, an unresolved V gene accounts for under half of them, and the cause for the rest is not known. That table supplies the V and J calls and clone size; D and trimming were determined from the DNA. A total of 210,000 or so clones appear in this sample, approximately 72% of them only once. The ten largest clones represent more than 1% of the sample.

The chain employs TRBV7-9 and TRBJ2-6; the D gene is possibly TRBD2, with 5 bases matching. The specimen comprised CD4+ T cells sorted from blood, sampled at approximately week 44, from a patient treated with tofacitinib. This TCR was recovered from a human donor with alopecia areata. The DNA sequence is TGTGCCAGCAGGTTAGAGGGCGCAAACTCTGGGGCCAACGTCCTGACTTTC. It encodes CASRLEGANSGANVLTF. With the portions outside the CDR3 filled from the reference TRBV7-9 and TRBJ2-6 genes, the complete variable region becomes DTGVSQNPRHKITKRGQNVTFRCDPISEHNRLYWYRQTLGQGPEFLTYFQNEAQLEKSRLLSDRFSAERPKGSFSTLEIQRTEQGDSAMYLCASRLEGANSGANVLTFGAGSRLTVL.